These 21 T cell receptor beta chains were sequenced from one sample in a study of cytomegalovirus exposure and HLA in healthy donors. It was with 60 Vbeta and 13 Jbeta primers that the PCR ran. Some clones are missing from TCRdb's copy, which holds only in-frame ones; the method was immunoSEQ multiplex PCR. The data contain 150,000 to 200,000 clones, approximately 79% of them singletons. Sequencing was done on a sample of PBMCs. The receptors here all came from a woman in her 30s in good health and CMV-seropositive.

This clone turned up a few times. The chain links TRBV21-1 to TRBJ1-1; the D call TRBD1 from the table was never checked on the DNA. TRBV21-1 is labeled a pseudogene. CDR3 length equals 14 residues. In DNA form, the CDR3 reads TGTGCCAGCAGAGACATGGTAGGAAACACTGAAGCTTTCTTT. Amino acid sequence: CASRDMVGNTEAFF.

Only a few counts were recorded for this clone. The chain employs TRBV5-6 and TRBJ2-2; 8 nucleotides align to TRBD2. This CDR3 has 16 amino acids. CDR1 and CDR2 (germline): SGHDT, YYEEEE. V shed 2 bases and J 0 bases; nucleotides not matched to a gene: 3. Here the CDR3 reads CASSLPGLANTGELFF. In DNA form, the CDR3 reads TGTGCCAGCAGCTTACCGGGACTAGCGAACACCGGGGAGCTGTTTTTT.

This clone has only a few counts. The chain recombines TRBV5-1 with TRBJ2-5; 9 bases are a match to TRBD1. Germline V gene sequence: CDR1 SGHRS, CDR2 YFSETQ. V shed 3 bases, J shed 4 bases, and the junction held 10 bases outside the gene matches. This CDR3 region has 16 residues. CDR3 region: CASSSTGDRVRETQYF. CDR3 sequence (DNA): TGCGCCAGCAGCTCGACTGGGGACAGGGTAAGAGAGACCCAGTACTTC.

The CDR3 sequence is CASSDGLNNEQFF. The CDR3 coding sequence is TGTGCCAGTAGTGACGGACTAAACAATGAGCAGTTCTTC. The chain combines TRBV19 with TRBJ2-1; D is possibly TRBD2 (6 bases). The CDR3 spans 13 residues. CDR1 is LNHDA and CDR2 is SQIVND in the germline V gene (reference sequence). Between the trimmed V and J ends, which lost 5 bases and 5 bases, there was a span of 10 bases.

The V and J genes are TRBV6-5 and TRBJ2-7; 9 bases line up with TRBD2. This CDR3 is 12 amino acids long. The trim removed 6 bases at V and 5 bases at J, leaving 2 bases unmatched. Looked up from germline, CDR1 is MNHEY and CDR2 is SVGAGI. CDR3 region: CASRGLAHEQYF. The CDR3 DNA reads as TGTGCCAGCAGGGGACTAGCCCACGAGCAGTACTTC.

The CDR3 DNA sequence: TGTGCCTGGATTAGACGGGACAGGGGGAACACCGGGGAGCTGTTTTTT. The encoded protein is CAWIRRDRGNTGELFF. The chain uses TRBV30 and TRBJ2-2; 10 nucleotides agree with TRBD1. The CDR3 consists of 16 residues. CDR1 and CDR2 from the germline V gene are GTSNPN and SVGIG (reference sequence). The ends lost 4 bases at V and 1 base at J; junction bases unmatched: 6. The full variable domain, rest sourced from reference TRBV30 and TRBJ2-2, is SQTIHQWPATLVQPVGSPLSLECTVEGTSNPNLYWYRQAAGRGLQLLFYSVGIGQISSEVPQNLSASRPQDRQFILSSKKLLLSDSGFYLCAWIRRDRGNTGELFFGEGSRLTVL.

The rearrangement uses TRBV10-3 and TRBJ2-3; a weak D match, TRBD2 (5 bases). The CDR3 length is 15 residues. Per germline, CDR1 ENHRY and CDR2 SYGVKD. Between the trimmed V and J ends, which lost 4 bases and 3 bases, there was a span of 14 bases. The DNA of the CDR3 is TGTGCCATCAGTGTGAGGAGCGGTACAACAGATACGCAGTATTTT. It specifies CAISVRSGTTDTQYF.

The V gene is TRBV7-9, the J gene TRBJ1-2; 7 bases are shared with TRBD1. Germline V lookup: CDR1 SEHNR, CDR2 FQNEAQ (reference sequence). This CDR3 has 14 residues. Germline trimming cut 6 bases from V and 4 bases from J; bases unmatched to any gene: 8. This chain's CDR3 is CASSHRDSTYGYTF. CDR3 nucleotide sequence: TGTGCCAGCAGTCACCGGGACAGCACCTATGGCTACACCTTC.

CDR3 bases: TGTGCCAGCAGCCTAGTAGCGGGGGGGCAGGCATACGAGCAGTACTTC. This gives the protein CASSLVAGGQAYEQYF. The chain couples TRBV7-2 to TRBJ2-7; 11 nucleotides agree with TRBD2. V dropped 5 bases and J dropped 4; count of bases not matched to a gene: 10. Per the germline V gene, CDR1 is SGHTA and CDR2 is FQGNSA. This CDR3 is 16 amino acids long.

This chain joins TRBV7-6 and TRBJ2-1; D gene unclear. From germline, CDR1 is SGHVS and CDR2 FNYEAQ. V dropped 1 base and J dropped 10 bases, with 14 bases sitting between them. The CDR3 covers 14 residues. The CDR3 sequence: CASSLESAGREQFF. The CDR3 DNA sequence: TGTGCCAGCAGCTTAGAATCGGCAGGAAGGGAGCAGTTCTTC. The variable domain in full, with the rest retrieved from reference TRBV7-6 and TRBJ2-1, is GAGVSQSPRYKVTKRGQDVALRCDPISGHVSLYWYRQALGQGPEFLTYFNYEAQQDKSGLPNDRFSAERPEGSISTLTIQRTEQRDSAMYRCASSLESAGREQFFGPGTRLTVL.

The chain uses TRBV19 and TRBJ1-3; tentatively, D is TRBD1 (5 bases). The CDR3 covers 19 residues. The germline gives CDR1 LNHDA, CDR2 SQIVND (reference sequence). The germline V and J ends were trimmed by 2 bases and 0 bases, with 20 bases remaining between them. This CDR3 reads CASSIIRLGVAPSGNTIYF. The CDR3 DNA sequence: TGTGCCAGTAGTATAATCCGTCTAGGGGTTGCACCCTCTGGAAACACCATATATTTT.

V usage is TRBV5-4 and J usage is TRBJ2-1, with TRBD2 as a possible D gene (7 bases). The length of the CDR3 is 17 residues. With 4 bases removed from V and 5 bases from J, the gap between germline ends came to 22 bases. Germline CDR1 and CDR2: SGHNT and YYREEE (reference sequence). The CDR3 region is CASSPGRGEGLNNEQFF. The CDR3 DNA reads TGTGCCAGCAGCCCTGGGAGGGGGGAGGGCCTAAACAATGAGCAGTTCTTC.

This chain uses TRBV5-1 with TRBJ1-6; 8 bases align to TRBD1. CDR1 is SGHRS, CDR2 YFSETQ, per germline. Unmatched junction bases numbered 9, after V lost 0 bases and J lost 10 bases. The CDR3 has 16 residues. The CDR3 reads CASSLAQGALRSPLHF. The CDR3 DNA sequence: TGCGCCAGCAGCTTGGCCCAGGGGGCTCTAAGGTCACCCCTCCACTTT.

This clone appeared a single time. This rearrangement joins TRBV4-3 to TRBJ1-1; D unclear. The CDR3 totals 15 residues. Germline V gene lookup returns CDR1 LGHNA and CDR2 YSLEER. V lost 0 bases and J 6 bases, leaving 14 bases between the germline ends. Written as DNA, the CDR3 is TGCGCCAGCAGCCAAGAGCGCGATTTACGGGCTGAAGCTTTCTTT. Its protein is CASSQERDLRAEAFF.

The chain couples TRBV13 to TRBJ1-3; D not resolved. The V gene's germline CDR1 is PRHDT and CDR2 FYEKMQ (reference sequence). The CDR3 length is 14 residues. V was trimmed by 2 bases and J by 0 bases, leaving 5 bases between them. CDR3 DNA: TGTGCCAGCAGCTTACAATCCTCTGGAAACACCATATATTTT. This codes for CASSLQSSGNTIYF.

The J gene is TRBJ1-1, the V gene TRBV11-2; tentatively, D is TRBD1 (6 bases). This CDR3 comprises 17 residues. V was cut by 1 base and J by 2 bases, with 17 bases left in between. Germline CDR1 reads SGHAT; CDR2 reads FQNNGV. The CDR3 DNA reads TGTGCCAGCAGCTTAGTTACCATAAGGGACACTAACACTGAAGCTTTCTTT. Its translation is CASSLVTIRDTNTEAFF. Based on the CDR3 plus reference TRBV11-2 and TRBJ1-1, the full variable domain is EAGVAQSPRYKIIEKRQSVAFWCNPISGHATLYWYQQILGQGPKLLIQFQNNGVVDDSQLPKDRFSAERLKGVDSTLKIQPAKLEDSAVYLCASSLVTIRDTNTEAFFGQGTRLTVV.

The V and J genes are TRBV9 and TRBJ1-2; D gene unclear. The CDR3 runs 16 residues. Between the trimmed V and J ends, which lost 0 bases and 4 bases, there was a span of 16 bases. In germline, CDR1 is SGDLS, CDR2 YYNGEE. CDR3 DNA sequence: TGTGCCAGCAGCGTAGGAAAAGAAGATGGAGGCTATGGCTACACCTTC. Translating it yields CASSVGKEDGGYGYTF.

This chain uses TRBV2 with TRBJ2-5; 11 bases fit TRBD1. The trim removed 4 bases at V and 3 bases at J, leaving 4 bases unmatched. Germline V CDR1 and CDR2: SNHLY, FYNNEI. The CDR3 length is 15 residues. CDR3 bases: TGTGCCAGCAGTGCTTGGGACAGGGGGAAAGAGACCCAGTACTTC. The encoded protein is CASSAWDRGKETQYF.

This sequence joins TRBV29-1 and TRBJ1-2, with D perhaps TRBD1 (5 bases). Germline-derived CDR1 and CDR2 are SQVTM and ANQGSEA. Between the trimmed V and J ends, which lost 0 bases and 5 bases, there was a span of 7 bases. The CDR3 has 12 amino acids. The CDR3: CSVEESGYGYTF. CDR3 nucleotides: TGCAGCGTTGAAGAGTCAGGGTATGGCTACACCTTC. The full variable domain, rest sourced from reference TRBV29-1 and TRBJ1-2, is SAVISQKPSRDICQRGTSLTIQCQVDSQVTMMFWYRQQPGQSLTLIATANQGSEATYESGFVIDKFPISRPNLTFSTLTVSNMSPEDSSIYLCSVEESGYGYTFGSGTRLTVV.

The chain has TRBV9 and TRBJ2-2; D unclear. The V gene lost 0 bases and the J gene lost 6 bases, with 9 bases spanning the gap. The CDR3 runs 14 residues. Germline-derived CDR1 and CDR2 are SGDLS and YYNGEE. CDR3 sequence (DNA): TGTGCCAGCAGCGTAGTTCTAGATGCCGGGGAGCTGTTTTTT. Residues: CASSVVLDAGELFF.

This clone was detected only a few times. The chain links TRBV2 to TRBJ2-1; D is possibly TRBD1 (5 bases). The CDR3 covers 13 residues. Germline V gene sequence: CDR1 SNHLY, CDR2 FYNNEI. Trimming removed 5 bases at V and 9 bases at J, with 14 bases between. For the CDR3, the DNA is TGTGCCAGCAGTTTTCTCAGGGTGGCTGAGCAGTTCTTC. Translated: CASSFLRVAEQFF.